The clone carrying this T cell receptor beta chain came up many times. The antigen is not known. The data derive from a study of T cell repertoires in cytomegalovirus infection. Study overall: Through public TCR beta signatures, both CMV infection and matching HLA type were indicated.

Germline CDR1 and CDR2: SGHVS and FNYEAQ. With 0 bases removed from V and 9 bases from J, the gap between germline ends came to 9 bases. The CDR3 is 13 residues long. Study-wide results and caveats: Dominant in the ex vivo response were TCR beta clonotypes restricted by HLA-C and specific for CMV.

TCRdb re-called the reads with MiXCR, one entry per CDR3 protein. The data contain under 350,000 distinct CDR3 sequences, about 9.2% of them seen just once; the ten biggest clones take up around 2.4%. Sample: PBMCs. The chain uses TRBV7-6 and TRBJ2-1; D uncertain. The source is a human donor in good health (CMV status not recorded). Some clones in this sample may be carry-over from other donors' samples. The CDR3 loop reads CASSLARRGEQFF. CDR3 nucleotide sequence: TGTGCCAGCAGCTTAGCACGGCGAGGTGAGCAGTTCTTC.